These 10 T cell receptor beta chains came from one sample sequenced in a study of cytomegalovirus exposure and HLA in healthy donors. Using immunoSEQ multiplex PCR, the repertoire was profiled, and TCRdb retains in-frame clones only, with some absent. The data show over 250,000 clones, around 90% seen once. The sequencing sample was made of PBMCs. The receptors shown here come from a young woman in good health and CMV-seropositive.

This chain connects TRBV7-2 to TRBJ2-7, with 7 bases identical to TRBD2. The germline gives CDR1 SGHTA, CDR2 FQGNSA. Losses at the gene ends were 4 bases for V and 0 bases for J; bases not matched to a gene: 3. The CDR3 sequence is 14 residues long. CDR3: CASSSLAGSYEQYF. For the CDR3, the DNA is TGTGCCAGCAGCTCGTTAGCGGGCTCCTACGAGCAGTACTTC.

The chain is built from TRBV5-1 and TRBJ1-1; no firm D call. This CDR3 comprises 15 residues. Trimming cost V 2 bases and J 0 bases, with 11 bases left between them. Germline CDR1 reads SGHRS; CDR2 reads YFSETQ. CDR3 residues: CASSFERTVNTEAFF. CDR3 nucleotides: TGCGCCAGCAGCTTTGAGAGGACGGTGAACACTGAAGCTTTCTTT.

The V gene is TRBV29-1, the J gene TRBJ2-7; TRBD2 matches 14 bases. Trimming removed 3 bases from V and 1 base from J; junction bases left unmatched: 5. CDR3 size: 16 residues. The germline V gene has CDR1 SQVTM and CDR2 ANQGSEA. The DNA of the CDR3 is TGCAGCGTTGAGAGGGGACTAGCGGGAGAATCCTACGAGCAGTACTTC. As protein: CSVERGLAGESYEQYF.

V is TRBV4-1 and J is TRBJ1-2, with D possibly matching TRBD1 (6 bases). This CDR3 spans 15 amino acids. V was shortened by 0 bases and J by 1 base, with 9 bases between the two germline ends. The germline V gene has CDR1 MGHRA and CDR2 YSYEKL. CDR3 in amino acids: CASSQDTQGNYGYTF. The CDR3 DNA sequence: TGCGCCAGCAGCCAAGATACACAGGGTAACTATGGCTACACCTTC.

This clone was seen a single time. Here the CDR3 DNA reads TGCGCCAGCAGCCAAGATCTGGCAGGGGGAGTCGATATGGGAAAACTGTTTTTT. Its protein product is CASSQDLAGGVDMGKLFF. The rearrangement joins TRBV4-3 to TRBJ1-4; 7 bases line up with TRBD1. J lost 10 bases, V lost 0 bases, and 17 bases had no gene match. The CDR3 extends over 18 amino acids. In germline, CDR1 is LGHNA, CDR2 YSLEER.

This clone was counted many times. The chain uses TRBV19 and TRBJ1-1; D remains unclear. Germline assignment: CDR1 LNHDA and CDR2 SQIVND (reference sequence). The CDR3 covers 13 residues. Trimming left V 3 bases short and J 1 base short, with 6 bases between. CDR3 nucleotides: TGTGCCAGTAGTATTGGCAGGAACACTGAAGCTTTCTTT. Protein product: CASSIGRNTEAFF. Full variable domain (rest looked up from reference TRBV19 and TRBJ1-1): DGGITQSPKYLFRKEGQNVTLSCEQNLNHDAMYWYRQDPGQGLRLIYYSQIVNDFQKGDIAEGYSVSREKKESFPLTVTSAQKNPTAFYLCASSIGRNTEAFFGQGTRLTVV.

This chain connects TRBV9 to TRBJ1-1; D is ambiguous. CDR3 size: 13 residues. Trimming took off 4 bases at V and 1 base at J, with 8 bases between the two ends. Germline V gives CDR1 SGDLS, CDR2 YYNGEE. CDR3 bases: TGTGCCAGCAGCTATAGTGGGAACACTGAAGCTTTCTTT. Its translation is CASSYSGNTEAFF.

The rearrangement links TRBV27 to TRBJ2-2; D might be TRBD1 or TRBD2, each matching 6 bases. The V gene's germline CDR1 is MNHEY and CDR2 SMNVEV (reference sequence). The CDR3 runs 15 residues. The V end lost 0 bases, the J end lost 5 bases, and 10 bases lay between the germline ends. CDR3: CASSLSTGRTGELFF. The CDR3 DNA follows: TGTGCCAGCAGTTTATCTACAGGGAGGACCGGGGAGCTGTTTTTT.

The rearrangement joins TRBV7-9 to TRBJ1-5; 12 nucleotides agree with TRBD1. Germline CDR1 is SEHNR and CDR2 is FQNEAQ (reference sequence). The CDR3 is made up of 16 amino acids. V lost 1 base and J lost 6; bases outside the gene matches: 4. The CDR3 loop reads CASSLGGQGAVQPQHF. In DNA form, the CDR3 reads TGTGCCAGCAGCTTAGGGGGACAGGGGGCGGTTCAGCCCCAGCATTTT.

This chain uses TRBV7-9 with TRBJ2-2; D unclear. Trimming pared 5 bases from V and 1 base from J, leaving 5 bases between. Germline lookup yields CDR1 SEHNR and CDR2 FQNEAQ (reference sequence). This CDR3 comprises 13 residues. As DNA, the CDR3 is TGTGCCAGCAGCCCCGGGAACACCGGGGAGCTGTTTTTT. It encodes CASSPGNTGELFF.